This T cell receptor beta chain is from a study of post-analysis software for immune sequencing data. cDNA libraries of TCR beta carried unique molecular identifiers. T cells numbering about 0.9 to 10 million yielded cDNA molecules that totaled roughly 0.5 million. MiXCR, run by TCRdb on the PCR reads, gives a single entry per CDR3 protein. This table has about 200,000 distinct CDR3 sequences, 29% appearing once. CDR1 is ENHRY and CDR2 is SYGVKD in the germline V gene. The ends were cut back, 2 bases at V and 5 bases at J, with 9 bases in the middle. The CDR3 length is 13 residues. Findings and caveats of the study: The study found significantly lower normalized Chao1 diversity in multiple sclerosis patients than in controls. Patients showed TRBV5-6, TRBV5-1 and TRBV20-1 among a handful of TRBV segments more frequent than in controls. By F measure, samples from a shared preparation batch strongly co-clustered.

Points on this clonotype: Its specificity is unknown.

Sequenced sample: blood. This chain joins TRBV10-3 and TRBJ1-1; D not resolved. The receptor was isolated from a girl younger than 18 with multiple sclerosis. The CDR3 DNA reads as TGTGCCATCAGTGAGATCAAGGAGACTGAAGCTTTCTTT. Translated, it gives CAISEIKETEAFF.